This passage covers 21 T cell receptor beta chains from one sample sequenced in a study of cytomegalovirus exposure and HLA in healthy donors. The PCR made use of 60 Vbeta and 13 Jbeta primers. The protocol was immunoSEQ multiplex PCR, while the TCRdb copy is restricted to in-frame clones and leaves out a portion. This table has fewer than 150,000 clones, about 78% appearing once. The material sequenced was PBMCs. Receptors originate from a man younger than 35 in good health and CMV-seronegative.

A few counts support this clone. At one end the junction does not follow the germline gene, possibly because of a read error. Different DNA sequences within this sample yield the same CDR3. The genes are TRBV4-1 and TRBJ1-6, with D perhaps matching TRBD1 (6 bases). CDR3 length equals 15 residues. Per the germline V gene, CDR1 is MGHRA and CDR2 is YSYEKL. The CDR3 region has the DNA TGCGCCAGCAGCCAAGAGGGCAGGGGTAATTCCCCCCTCCACTTT. Encoded protein: CASSQEGRGNSPLHF.

This clone was detected a few times. This chain joins TRBV21-1 and TRBJ2-7; whether TRBD1, the table's D call, matches the DNA was not checked. TRBV21-1 represents a pseudogene. The CDR3 is made up of 16 amino acids. The CDR3 nucleotides are TGTGCCAGCAGCAACGTGAGGACAGCGGACTCCTACGAGCAGTACTTC. Translation: CASSNVRTADSYEQYF.

Turning to this clone: At the DNA level, this CDR3 is encoded by other sequences in the same sample as well. The gene calls are TRBV4-2 and TRBJ2-1; unclear D gene. V shed 0 bases and J shed 10 bases, with 19 bases lying between them. The CDR3 has 16 amino acids. CDR1 is LGHNA, CDR2 YNFKEQ, per germline. The CDR3 is CASSQDFLERRNEQFF. CDR3 coding DNA: TGTGCCAGCAGCCAAGATTTCCTGGAGAGGCGCAACGAGCAGTTCTTC.

This rearrangement joins TRBV6-6 to TRBJ2-5; D is possibly TRBD1 (6 bases). The CDR3 is 16 amino acids. Germline V gives CDR1 MNHNY, CDR2 SVGAGI (reference sequence). Trimming removed 7 bases at V and 3 bases at J, with 21 bases between. CDR3 bases: TGTGCCAGCACCTCATGGGGTGGGGGACAAGAAGAGACCCAGTACTTC. Translation: CASTSWGGGQEETQYF.

The chain recombines TRBV11-2 with TRBJ2-1, with D hard to call. CDR3 length: 16 residues. Trimming shortened V by 6 bases and J by 0 bases, and 15 bases separated the two germline ends. Germline CDR1 SGHAT, CDR2 FQNNGV. The CDR3 here is CASRSPRGASYNEQFF. The CDR3 nucleotides read TGTGCCAGCAGGTCCCCCCGTGGAGCCTCCTACAATGAGCAGTTCTTC.

The gene calls are TRBV15 and TRBJ1-6; 9 bases are a match to TRBD1. This CDR3 contains 14 residues. CDR1 LNHNV and CDR2 YYDKDF come from the germline V gene (reference sequence). Unmatched junction bases numbered 3, after V lost 3 bases and J lost 9 bases. The CDR3 protein is CATSRGQGPSPLHF. The CDR3 coding sequence is TGTGCCACCAGCAGGGGACAGGGCCCTTCACCCCTCCACTTT. Using reference TRBV15 and TRBJ1-6 for the parts outside the CDR3, the full variable domain is DAMVIQNPRYQVTQFGKPVTLSCSQTLNHNVMYWYQQKSSQAPKLLFHYYDKDFNNEADTPDNFQSRRPNTSFCFLDIRSPGLGDTAMYLCATSRGQGPSPLHFGNGTRLTVT.

The chain couples TRBV13 to TRBJ2-3; 9 bases map to TRBD1. The germline CDR1 and CDR2 sequences are PRHDT and FYEKMQ (reference sequence). The CDR3 is 16 residues long. Trimming took 4 bases from V and 4 from J; bases not matched to a gene: 9. The CDR3 protein is CASSSTTGGRPDTQYF. In DNA form, the CDR3 reads TGTGCCAGCAGCTCAACGACAGGGGGTCGGCCAGATACGCAGTATTTT.

In regard to this clone: This CDR3 is also generated by other DNA sequences in the sample. The chain joins TRBV19 to TRBJ1-1; D is possibly TRBD1 (5 bases). Germline lookup yields CDR1 LNHDA and CDR2 SQIVND (reference sequence). V dropped 4 bases and J dropped 1 base, with 7 bases sitting between them. The CDR3 spans 13 residues. In DNA form, the CDR3 reads TGTGCCAGTAGTACCGGGGGGAACACTGAAGCTTTCTTT. As protein: CASSTGGNTEAFF.

This clone has more than one count but fewer than ten. The chain carries TRBV13 and TRBJ2-2; no clear D gene. The germline V and J ends were trimmed by 5 bases and 7 bases, with 8 bases remaining between them. Germline lookup yields CDR1 PRHDT and CDR2 FYEKMQ (reference sequence). The CDR3 has 12 residues. The DNA of the CDR3 is TGTGCCAGCAGCGTGTATGTCGGGGAGCTGTTTTTT. Protein sequence: CASSVYVGELFF.

V and J are TRBV19 and TRBJ1-1; TRBD1 matches 10 bases. Unmatched junction bases numbered 3, after V lost 4 bases and J lost 4 bases. Germline values: CDR1 LNHDA, CDR2 SQIVND (reference sequence). This CDR3 is 14 amino acids long. The chain's CDR3 is CASSTGTGATEAFF. The CDR3 DNA follows: TGTGCCAGTAGTACCGGGACAGGGGCCACTGAAGCTTTCTTT.

This clone has only a few counts. The chain joins TRBV29-1 to TRBJ1-1, with D perhaps TRBD1 (6 bases). Trimming cost V 7 bases and J 4 bases, with 16 bases left between them. This CDR3 is built from 13 residues. CDR1 is SQVTM and CDR2 is ANQGSEA in the germline V gene. The DNA for the CDR3 is TGCAGCGAGGTTACAGGGATCAGCACTGAAGCTTTCTTT. This codes for CSEVTGISTEAFF. The whole variable domain, filled in from reference TRBV29-1 and TRBJ1-1, reads SAVISQKPSRDICQRGTSLTIQCQVDSQVTMMFWYRQQPGQSLTLIATANQGSEATYESGFVIDKFPISRPNLTFSTLTVSNMSPEDSSIYLCSEVTGISTEAFFGQGTRLTVV.

CDR3 protein: CASSLVGGQGAETQYF. The DNA for the CDR3 is TGCGCCAGCAGCTTGGTAGGGGGACAGGGGGCGGAGACCCAGTACTTC. The chain links TRBV5-1 to TRBJ2-5; 12 nucleotides match TRBD1. With V trimmed by 0 bases and J by 5 bases, 5 bases remained unmatched. The germline gives CDR1 SGHRS, CDR2 YFSETQ. The CDR3 covers 16 residues.

The V call is TRBV14, the J call TRBJ2-7; 9 bases are shared with TRBD2. Trimming took 0 bases from V and 2 from J; bases not matched to a gene: 2. The CDR3 has 15 amino acids. From germline, CDR1 is SGHDN and CDR2 FVKESK. The CDR3 protein is CASSQDRGRAYEQYF. CDR3 DNA sequence: TGTGCCAGCAGCCAAGATCGCGGGAGGGCCTACGAGCAGTACTTC.

This clone appeared a single time. DNA of the CDR3: TGTGCCAGAGTTCACTCAGGGGCAGGGCCGGATACGCAGTATTTT. Translating gives CARVHSGAGPDTQYF. J is TRBJ2-3 and V is TRBV6-5; TRBD1 is a possible D gene (6 bases). V gave up 9 bases and J gave up 6 bases, with 22 bases separating them. CDR3 length equals 15 residues. Looked up from germline, CDR1 is MNHEY and CDR2 is SVGAGI.

J is TRBJ2-5 and V is TRBV27; D possibly corresponds to TRBD1 (7 bases). The CDR3 is 13 residues long. The V gene lost 5 bases and the J gene lost 4 bases, with 11 bases spanning the gap. Germline V gene data show CDR1 as MNHEY and CDR2 as SMNVEV (reference sequence). CDR3 coding DNA: TGTGCCAGCAGTCGACAGGGAGGAGAGACCCAGTACTTC. This sequence encodes CASSRQGGETQYF.

The CDR3 nucleotides read TGTGCCAGCAGCCAGGACAGGGGATCCTACGAGCAGTACTTC. Encoded protein: CASSQDRGSYEQYF. The V and J genes are TRBV7-8 and TRBJ2-7; TRBD1 matches at 9 bases. From germline, CDR1 is SGHVS and CDR2 FQNEAQ. V trimming: 5 bases; J trimming: 1 base; junction bases outside the gene matches: 3. The CDR3 is made up of 14 amino acids.

V usage is TRBV2 and J usage is TRBJ2-7; D perhaps matches TRBD1 (6 bases). Germline CDR1 SNHLY, CDR2 FYNNEI. The CDR3 has 16 residues. V shed 4 bases and J shed 0 bases, with 16 bases lying between them. The CDR3 spells CASSAPGTQSSYEQYF. The CDR3 DNA follows: TGTGCCAGCAGTGCCCCAGGGACACAGAGCTCCTACGAGCAGTACTTC.

This clone was counted between two and nine times. In DNA, the CDR3 is TGTGCCAGCAGTTACGGGGGCCGCTCTGGGGCCAACGTCCTGACTTTC. Residues: CASSYGGRSGANVLTF. The J gene is TRBJ2-6, the V gene TRBV6-5, with D perhaps TRBD1 (6 bases). This CDR3 has 16 amino acids. Trimming cost V 2 bases and J 0 bases, with 8 bases left between them. From germline, CDR1 is MNHEY and CDR2 SVGAGI.

The chain couples TRBV29-1 to TRBJ2-6; TRBD1 matches at 7 bases. There are 16 residues in the CDR3. The trim removed 3 bases at V and 0 bases at J, leaving 5 bases unmatched. The germline V gene has CDR1 SQVTM and CDR2 ANQGSEA. CDR3 in DNA: TGCAGCGTTGATCCGGGACAGAGCTCTGGGGCCAACGTCCTGACTTTC. This sequence encodes CSVDPGQSSGANVLTF.

The chain uses TRBV11-1 and TRBJ2-3; D perhaps matches TRBD1 (5 bases). The ends were cut back, 4 bases at V and 2 bases at J, with 10 bases in the middle. CDR1 and CDR2 (germline): SGHAT, FQDESV (reference sequence). The CDR3 totals 14 residues. The CDR3 reads CASSYSGFTDTQYF. CDR3 nucleotides: TGTGCCAGCAGCTATTCAGGGTTCACAGATACGCAGTATTTT.

The chain employs TRBV19 and TRBJ1-4, with D maybe TRBD1 (5 bases). Germline V gives CDR1 LNHDA, CDR2 SQIVND (reference sequence). V was shortened by 7 bases and J by 3 bases, with 15 bases between the two germline ends. This CDR3 is 15 amino acids long. CDR3 protein: CASTMWGVPNEKLFF. In DNA form, the CDR3 reads TGTGCCAGTACGATGTGGGGGGTCCCTAATGAAAAACTGTTTTTT. The full variable domain, its missing parts supplied by reference TRBV19 and TRBJ1-4, is DGGITQSPKYLFRKEGQNVTLSCEQNLNHDAMYWYRQDPGQGLRLIYYSQIVNDFQKGDIAEGYSVSREKKESFPLTVTSAQKNPTAFYLCASTMWGVPNEKLFFGSGTQLSVL.